This entry lists 32 T cell receptor beta chains sequenced from one sample in a study of cytomegalovirus exposure and HLA in healthy donors. The PCR used 60 Vbeta and 13 Jbeta primers. Sequenced by immunoSEQ multiplex PCR; TCRdb stores in-frame clones only, minus some. Of approximately 110,000 clones listed, 77% are singletons. The specimen sequenced was PBMCs. These receptor sequences come from a human donor in good health.

The rearrangement uses TRBV11-2 and TRBJ1-3; the D gene is possibly TRBD1 (5 bases). Trimming removed 4 bases from V and 8 bases from J, with 15 bases in between. This CDR3 has 14 amino acids. Germline V CDR1 and CDR2: SGHAT, FQNNGV. The CDR3 region has the DNA TGTGCCAGCAGCTCGCGGGACGTAGGAGACACCATATATTTT. Translated, it gives CASSSRDVGDTIYF.

The chain employs TRBV5-6 and TRBJ2-5, with 8 nucleotides matching TRBD2. Per the germline V gene, CDR1 is SGHDT and CDR2 is YYEEEE. This CDR3 has 17 residues. V was clipped by 2 bases and J by 2 bases; unmatched bases: 11. The CDR3 DNA follows: TGTGCCAGCAGCTTAAAGGGATTACAGCGGGAGCAAGAGACCCAGTACTTC. Translation gives CASSLKGLQREQETQYF.

The chain joins TRBV11-3 to TRBJ2-1; TRBD2 aligns across 12 bases. The CDR3 spans 15 residues. Per the germline V gene, CDR1 is SGHNT and CDR2 is YENEEA. V lost 3 bases and J lost 7; bases outside the gene matches: 4. CDR3 bases: TGTGCCAGCAGCTTTGGACTAGCGGGAAAAAATGAGCAGTTCTTC. Its protein is CASSFGLAGKNEQFF.

This clone showed up just once. The chain employs TRBV6-5 and TRBJ2-1, with TRBD1 identical over 10 bases. Germline CDR1 and CDR2: MNHEY and SVGAGI. With V trimmed by 5 bases and J by 8 bases, 9 bases remained unmatched. The CDR3 runs 15 residues. This CDR3 reads CASSIRPGQGHEQFF. The CDR3, as DNA: TGTGCCAGCAGTATAAGACCGGGACAGGGGCATGAGCAGTTCTTC.

The V call is TRBV7-3, the J call TRBJ2-1, with 9 bases lining up with TRBD2. Germline CDR1 is SGHTA and CDR2 is FQGTGA. V lost 3 bases, J lost 8 bases, and 11 bases stayed unmatched. CDR3 length equals 16 residues. The CDR3 sequence: CASSLGVEIAGDEQFF. In nucleotides, the CDR3 is TGTGCCAGCAGCTTGGGCGTGGAAATAGCGGGAGATGAGCAGTTCTTC. The full variable domain, completed using reference TRBV7-3 and TRBJ2-1, is GAGVSQTPSNKVTEKGKYVELRCDPISGHTALYWYRQSLGQGPEFLIYFQGTGAADDSGLPNDRFFAVRPEGSVSTLKIQRTERGDSAVYLCASSLGVEIAGDEQFFGPGTRLTVL.

The chain has TRBV19 and TRBJ2-3; no reliable D call. Germline lookup yields CDR1 LNHDA and CDR2 SQIVND (reference sequence). Trimming stripped 2 bases from V and 3 bases from J, with 12 bases between. The CDR3 is made up of 15 amino acids. The CDR3, as DNA: TGTGCCAGTAGTATACTAGTTGGTAGGACAGATACGCAGTATTTT. Protein sequence: CASSILVGRTDTQYF.

The chain carries TRBV6-4 and TRBJ2-3; 8 bases match TRBD2. V was clipped by 3 bases and J by 2 bases; unmatched bases: 1. The CDR3 spans 14 residues. Looked up from germline, CDR1 is MRHNA and CDR2 is SNTAGT. This CDR3 is CASSEAGDTDTQYF. DNA of the CDR3: TGTGCCAGCAGTGAAGCGGGAGACACAGATACGCAGTATTTT.

The chain has TRBV27 and TRBJ1-2; D ambiguous. Trimming shortened V by 8 bases and J by 4 bases, and 14 bases separated the two germline ends. The CDR3 spans 13 residues. Germline V gene sequence: CDR1 MNHEY, CDR2 SMNVEV (reference sequence). The CDR3 sequence: CASGNGWAYGYTF. The CDR3 region has the DNA TGTGCCAGCGGAAATGGGTGGGCCTATGGCTACACCTTC.

The J gene is TRBJ2-1, the V gene TRBV10-3, with 8 nucleotides matching TRBD2. With V trimmed by 3 bases and J by 0 bases, 7 bases remained unmatched. Germline CDR1 is ENHRY and CDR2 is SYGVKD. The CDR3 contains 17 residues. Written as DNA, the CDR3 is TGTGCCATCAGTGAAATGGGCGGGGGGACCTCCTACAATGAGCAGTTCTTC. Translated, it gives CAISEMGGGTSYNEQFF.

This sequence joins TRBV30 and TRBJ1-5; TRBD1 matches at 7 bases. The V gene's germline CDR1 is GTSNPN and CDR2 SVGIG (reference sequence). CDR3 length: 14 amino acids. After removal of 3 bases from V and 3 bases from J, the junction contained 5 bases not matched to a gene. The CDR3 sequence is CAWSRTGINQPQHF. In DNA, the CDR3 is TGTGCCTGGAGCCGGACAGGAATCAATCAGCCCCAGCATTTT.

This clone was seen more than once but under ten times. This chain links TRBV18 with TRBJ1-2; 7 bases align to TRBD1. Germline CDR1 and CDR2: KGHSH and LQKENI. Trimming took 2 bases from V and 3 from J; bases not matched to a gene: 9. This CDR3 spans 16 amino acids. This chain's CDR3 is CASSPSTGRGDYGYTF. The CDR3 bases are TGTGCCAGCTCACCATCGACAGGGCGAGGGGACTATGGCTACACCTTC.

CDR3 nucleotides: TGTGCCAGCAGCCAAAAACCTCGAGGGGGAACTAATGAAAAACTGTTTTTT. Residues: CASSQKPRGGTNEKLFF. V is TRBV7-2 and J is TRBJ1-4, with D perhaps matching TRBD1 (6 bases). CDR1 SGHTA and CDR2 FQGNSA come from the germline V gene. The CDR3 spans 17 residues. The V end lost 5 bases, the J end lost 1 base, and 17 bases lay between the germline ends.

This sequence joins TRBV29-1 and TRBJ2-3; possibly TRBD1 for D (6 bases). The V gene's germline CDR1 is SQVTM and CDR2 ANQGSEA. The V end lost 7 bases, the J end lost 5 bases, and 22 bases lay between the germline ends. This CDR3 is 15 amino acids long. The CDR3 DNA reads TGCAGCGCCGCTGGTGGAACAGGGTGGAAAGATACGCAGTATTTT. This encodes CSAAGGTGWKDTQYF.

V and J are TRBV14 and TRBJ2-7, with D maybe TRBD1 (6 bases). Germline-derived CDR1 and CDR2 are SGHDN and FVKESK. The CDR3 contains 15 residues. With 1 base removed from V and 4 bases from J, the gap between germline ends came to 14 bases. CDR3 amino acids: CASSQVPGRGYEQYF. In nucleotides, the CDR3 is TGTGCCAGCAGCCAAGTACCAGGCAGGGGTTACGAGCAGTACTTC.

This clone turned up a few times. The V gene is TRBV6-1, the J gene TRBJ1-2; possible D gene TRBD1, 5 bases. Per germline, CDR1 MNHNS and CDR2 SASEGT. The CDR3 extends over 15 amino acids. Trimming pared 2 bases from V and 3 bases from J, leaving 13 bases between. CDR3 protein: CASSEKGGRDYGYTF. For the CDR3, the DNA is TGTGCCAGCAGTGAAAAGGGAGGCAGGGACTATGGCTACACCTTC.

The rearrangement uses TRBV7-3 and TRBJ1-5, with D perhaps TRBD1 (6 bases). Germline V CDR1 and CDR2: SGHTA, FQGTGA. Between the trimmed V and J ends, which lost 2 bases and 5 bases, there was a span of 16 bases. The CDR3 covers 16 residues. The CDR3 sequence is CASSLGGDITDQPQHF. The CDR3 nucleotides are TGTGCCAGCAGCTTAGGGGGGGACATAACGGATCAGCCCCAGCATTTT.

The CDR3 here is CASRSTGTRAETQYF. CDR3 coding DNA: TGTGCCAGCAGGTCCACCGGGACTAGAGCAGAGACCCAGTACTTC. V usage is TRBV11-2 and J usage is TRBJ2-5, with 8 positions matching TRBD2. The J segment lost 4 bases and the V segment lost 6 bases, leaving 10 bases of the junction unmatched. The CDR3 runs to 15 residues. Germline values: CDR1 SGHAT, CDR2 FQNNGV.

The sample holds a few counts of this clone. The rearrangement uses TRBV20-1 and TRBJ2-7; no firm D call. The CDR3 is 11 residues long. V lost 1 base, J lost 10 bases, and 11 bases lay in between. Germline-derived CDR1 and CDR2 are DFQATT and SNEGSKA (reference sequence). CDR3 sequence (DNA): TGCAGTGCTAGAGTACCCCCTAGTCAGTACTTC. Its protein is CSARVPPSQYF.

The V and J genes are TRBV6-1 and TRBJ1-2, with a possible D match to TRBD1 (6 bases). V was trimmed by 6 bases and J by 6 bases, leaving 17 bases between them. Per germline, CDR1 MNHNS and CDR2 SASEGT. CDR3 size: 14 residues. CDR3 nucleotide sequence: TGTGCCAGCAGCTATACAGGGCTGACGGATGGCTACACCTTC. It translates to CASSYTGLTDGYTF.

The J gene is TRBJ1-1, the V gene TRBV7-2; TRBD1 matches at 9 bases. CDR1 is SGHTA and CDR2 is FQGNSA in the germline V gene. The CDR3 length is 17 residues. The ends lost 4 bases at V and 0 bases at J; junction bases unmatched: 9. CDR3: CASSWTWGQGLNTEAFF. Here the CDR3 DNA reads TGTGCCAGCAGCTGGACATGGGGACAGGGATTGAACACTGAAGCTTTCTTT. The variable domain in full, completed from reference TRBV7-2 and TRBJ1-1, reads GAGVSQSPSNKVTEKGKDVELRCDPISGHTALYWYRQSLGQGLEFLIYFQGNSAPDKSGLPSDRFSAERTGGSVSTLTIQRTQQEDSAVYLCASSWTWGQGLNTEAFFGQGTRLTVV.

The rearrangement uses TRBV12-1 and TRBJ2-7; TRBD2 was called by the table and not checked on the DNA. TRBV12-1 is noted as a pseudogene. The CDR3 runs to 14 residues. CDR3 DNA sequence: TGTGCCAGCAGCTTTGGTCGGAGGGCCTACGAGCAGTACTTC. It yields the protein CASSFGRRAYEQYF.

The V call is TRBV9, the J call TRBJ2-3, with D possibly being TRBD2 (6 bases). V lost 3 bases to trimming and J lost 7 bases, with 15 bases between them. There are 14 residues in the CDR3. CDR1 is SGDLS and CDR2 is YYNGEE in the germline V gene. CDR3 DNA: TGTGCCAGCAGCGCCGGGGGTGGGAGAAATACGCAGTATTTT. It yields the protein CASSAGGGRNTQYF. Full variable domain (missing parts from reference TRBV9 and TRBJ2-3): DSGVTQTPKHLITATGQRVTLRCSPRSGDLSVYWYQQSLDQGLQFLIQYYNGEERAKGNILERFSAQQFPDLHSELNLSSLELGDSALYFCASSAGGGRNTQYFGPGTRLTVL.

This clone was seen just once. The chain uses TRBV6-1 and TRBJ1-1, with D uncertain. Germline assignment: CDR1 MNHNS and CDR2 SASEGT. The ends were cut back, 8 bases at V and 6 bases at J, with 22 bases in the middle. This CDR3 is 15 amino acids long. The CDR3 DNA reads TGTGCCAGCCCCCCTCGGCCAGAAGTGCGGTCTGAAGCTTTCTTT. It specifies CASPPRPEVRSEAFF.

V and J are TRBV10-3 and TRBJ2-5; 8 nucleotides match TRBD1. V was clipped by 0 bases and J by 5 bases; unmatched bases: 5. CDR1 and CDR2 from the germline V gene are ENHRY and SYGVKD. This CDR3 is built from 15 residues. CDR3 sequence (DNA): TGTGCCATCAGTGAGTCAGGACAGGGTTACGAGACCCAGTACTTC. Residues: CAISESGQGYETQYF.

The chain joins TRBV21-1 to TRBJ1-5; no check of the table's D call, TRBD1, against the DNA was made. TRBV21-1 counts as a pseudogene. The CDR3 spans 17 residues. The CDR3 DNA follows: TGTGCCAGCAGCAAAGTGAGAGGGGGCGAGGGCAATCAGCCCCAGCATTTT. It specifies CASSKVRGGEGNQPQHF.

This clone occurred a few times. The rearrangement links TRBV11-2 to TRBJ2-7; 8 nucleotides line up with TRBD1. The CDR3 contains 14 residues. The ends lost 3 bases at V and 5 bases at J; junction bases unmatched: 6. CDR1 and CDR2 (germline): SGHAT, FQNNGV. The DNA for the CDR3 is TGTGCCAGCAGCTTTACAGGGGGTATCAACGAGCAGTACTTC. Protein sequence: CASSFTGGINEQYF.

V usage is TRBV10-3 and J usage is TRBJ1-4, with 8 bases fitting TRBD1. The germline gives CDR1 ENHRY, CDR2 SYGVKD. This CDR3 contains 13 residues. The J segment lost 7 bases and the V segment lost 3 bases, leaving 1 base of the junction unmatched. The CDR3 protein is CAISEDRGEKLFF. The CDR3 DNA is TGTGCCATCAGTGAAGACAGGGGTGAAAAACTGTTTTTT.

This chain links TRBV5-1 with TRBJ2-5; TRBD2 agrees at 7 bases. Germline-derived CDR1 and CDR2 are SGHRS and YFSETQ. The CDR3 loop spans 16 amino acids. Losses at the gene ends were 4 bases for V and 4 bases for J; bases not matched to a gene: 13. The CDR3 bases are TGCGCCAGCAGCGGGCCGGGACTAACCAAGCGAGAGACCCAGTACTTC. This encodes CASSGPGLTKRETQYF.

The chain recombines TRBV29-1 with TRBJ1-5, with TRBD1 identical over 9 bases. J lost 4 bases, V lost 7 bases, and 8 bases had no gene match. Germline loops: CDR1 SQVTM, CDR2 ANQGSEA. The CDR3 consists of 14 residues. The DNA of the CDR3 is TGCAGCGCTAATTACGGGACAGGGAATCAGCCCCAGCATTTT. Protein: CSANYGTGNQPQHF.

In its sample, this clone was seen a few times. The genes are TRBV5-1 and TRBJ2-7, with 11 bases that match TRBD2. The length of the CDR3 is 15 residues. Germline CDR1 and CDR2: SGHRS and YFSETQ. J was trimmed by 5 bases and V by 2 bases; bases with no gene match: 6. The CDR3 DNA is TGCGCCAGCAGCTTCCGACTAGCGGGAAGCGACGAGCAGTACTTC. This codes for CASSFRLAGSDEQYF.

The J gene is TRBJ1-3, the V gene TRBV5-1; D remains ambiguous. Trimming cost V 1 base and J 0 bases, with 5 bases left between them. Germline lookup yields CDR1 SGHRS and CDR2 YFSETQ. The CDR3 has 14 amino acids. The DNA for the CDR3 is TGCGCCAGCAGCTTGTCAGTCTCTGGAAACACCATATATTTT. As protein: CASSLSVSGNTIYF.

The CDR3, as DNA: TGTGCCAGCAGCGACGGACTAGCAGGCTACGAGCAGTACTTC. It codes for CASSDGLAGYEQYF. The V and J genes are TRBV9 and TRBJ2-7; 8 bases align to TRBD2. Germline V lookup: CDR1 SGDLS, CDR2 YYNGEE. This CDR3 is 14 amino acids long. V lost 3 bases to trimming and J lost 3 bases; unmatched junction nucleotides: 5.